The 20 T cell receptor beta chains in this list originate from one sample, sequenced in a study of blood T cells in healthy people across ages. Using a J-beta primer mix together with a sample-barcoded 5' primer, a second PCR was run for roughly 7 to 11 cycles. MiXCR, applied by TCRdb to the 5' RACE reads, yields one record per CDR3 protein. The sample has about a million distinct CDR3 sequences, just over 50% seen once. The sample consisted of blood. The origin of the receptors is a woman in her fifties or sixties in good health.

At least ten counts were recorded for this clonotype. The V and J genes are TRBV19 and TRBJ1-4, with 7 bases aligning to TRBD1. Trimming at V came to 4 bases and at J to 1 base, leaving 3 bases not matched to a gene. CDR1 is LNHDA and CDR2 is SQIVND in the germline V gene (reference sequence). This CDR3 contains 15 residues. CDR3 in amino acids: CASSRGDRTNEKLFF. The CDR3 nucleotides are TGTGCCAGTAGTAGAGGGGACAGAACTAATGAAAAACTGTTTTTT.

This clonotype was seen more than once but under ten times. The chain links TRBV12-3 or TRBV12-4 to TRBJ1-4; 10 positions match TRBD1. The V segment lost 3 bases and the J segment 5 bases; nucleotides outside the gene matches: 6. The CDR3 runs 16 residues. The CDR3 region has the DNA TGTGCCAGCAGTTTTATGACAGGGGGCCTGAATGAAAAACTGTTTTTT. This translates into CASSFMTGGLNEKLFF.

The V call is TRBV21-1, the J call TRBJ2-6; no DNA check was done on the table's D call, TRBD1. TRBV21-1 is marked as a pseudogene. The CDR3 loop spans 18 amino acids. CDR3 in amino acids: CASSSRTGPLSGANVLTF. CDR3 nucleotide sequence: TGTGCCAGCAGCTCTCGGACAGGTCCGCTCTCTGGGGCCAACGTCCTGACTTTC.

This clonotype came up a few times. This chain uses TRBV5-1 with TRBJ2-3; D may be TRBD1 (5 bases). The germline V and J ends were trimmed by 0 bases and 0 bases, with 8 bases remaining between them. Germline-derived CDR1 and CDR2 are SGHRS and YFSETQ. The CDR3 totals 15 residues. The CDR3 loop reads CASSLEGSSTDTQYF. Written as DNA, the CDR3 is TGCGCCAGCAGCTTGGAGGGGTCTAGCACAGATACGCAGTATTTT.

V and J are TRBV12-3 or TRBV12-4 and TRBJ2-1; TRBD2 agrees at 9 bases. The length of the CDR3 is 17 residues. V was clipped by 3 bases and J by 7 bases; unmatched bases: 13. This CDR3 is CASSLGLGLAGFNEQFF. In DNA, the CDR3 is TGTGCCAGCAGTTTGGGGTTAGGGCTAGCGGGATTTAATGAGCAGTTCTTC.

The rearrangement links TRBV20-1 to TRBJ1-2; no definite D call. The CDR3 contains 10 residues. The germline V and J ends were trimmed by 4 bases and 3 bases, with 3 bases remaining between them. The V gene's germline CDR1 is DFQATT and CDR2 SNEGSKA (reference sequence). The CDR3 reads CSAKYYGYTF. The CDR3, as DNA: TGCAGTGCTAAGTACTATGGCTACACCTTC.

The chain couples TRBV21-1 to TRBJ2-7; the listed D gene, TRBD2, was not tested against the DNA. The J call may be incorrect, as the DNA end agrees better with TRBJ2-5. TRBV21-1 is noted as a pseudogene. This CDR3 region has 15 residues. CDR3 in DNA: TGTGCCAGCACCACTAGGACTCGCGGGAGAGAGACCCAGTACTTC. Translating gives CASTTRTRGRETQYF.

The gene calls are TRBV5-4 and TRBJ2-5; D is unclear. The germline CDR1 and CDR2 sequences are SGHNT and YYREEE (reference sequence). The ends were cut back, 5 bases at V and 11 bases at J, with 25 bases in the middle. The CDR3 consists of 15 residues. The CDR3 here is CASSPQSRRYNEQYF. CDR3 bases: TGTGCCAGCAGTCCCCAGAGCCGGAGATACAATGAGCAGTACTTC.

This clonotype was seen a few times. CDR3 region: CASTTRGLAGSYNEQFF. CDR3 in DNA: TGTGCCAGCACCACGCGCGGGCTAGCGGGCTCCTACAATGAGCAGTTCTTC. The V gene is TRBV12-3 or TRBV12-4, the J gene TRBJ2-1; 8 nucleotides agree with TRBD2. The CDR3 runs to 17 residues. V lost 7 bases to trimming and J lost 0 bases; unmatched junction nucleotides: 11.

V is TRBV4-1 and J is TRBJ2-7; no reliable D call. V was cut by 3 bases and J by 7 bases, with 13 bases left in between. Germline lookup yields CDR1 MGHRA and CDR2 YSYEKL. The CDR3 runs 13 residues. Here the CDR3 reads CASSHETAREQYF. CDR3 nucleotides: TGCGCCAGCAGCCACGAGACGGCGAGGGAGCAGTACTTC.

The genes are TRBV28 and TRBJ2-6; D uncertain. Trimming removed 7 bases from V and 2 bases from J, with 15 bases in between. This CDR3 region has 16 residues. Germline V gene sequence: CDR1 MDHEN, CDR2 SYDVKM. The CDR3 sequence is CASMTWVEAGANVLTF. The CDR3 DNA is TGTGCCAGCATGACTTGGGTTGAGGCTGGGGCCAACGTCCTGACTTTC.

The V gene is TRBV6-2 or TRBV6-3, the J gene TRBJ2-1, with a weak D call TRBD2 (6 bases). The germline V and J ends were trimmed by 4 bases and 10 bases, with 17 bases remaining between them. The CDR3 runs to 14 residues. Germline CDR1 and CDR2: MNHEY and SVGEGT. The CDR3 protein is CASSSASVSDEQFF. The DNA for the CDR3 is TGTGCCAGCAGTTCGGCTAGCGTATCGGACGAGCAGTTCTTC.

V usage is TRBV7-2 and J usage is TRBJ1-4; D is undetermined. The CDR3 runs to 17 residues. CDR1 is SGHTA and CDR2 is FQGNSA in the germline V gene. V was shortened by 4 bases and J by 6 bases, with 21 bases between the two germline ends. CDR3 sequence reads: CASSSKSTSPWDEKLFF. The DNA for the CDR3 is TGTGCCAGCAGCTCGAAATCCACAAGCCCCTGGGATGAAAAACTGTTTTTT.

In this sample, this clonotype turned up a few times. The CDR3 region is CASSLFPGQVSYEQYF. In DNA form, the CDR3 reads TGTGCCAGCAGCTTATTCCCGGGACAGGTCTCCTACGAGCAGTACTTC. This chain uses TRBV7-2 with TRBJ2-7; 8 positions match TRBD1. Germline lookup yields CDR1 SGHTA and CDR2 FQGNSA. The junction had 6 bases not matched to a gene; V was cut back by 2 bases and J by 0 bases. The CDR3 totals 16 residues.

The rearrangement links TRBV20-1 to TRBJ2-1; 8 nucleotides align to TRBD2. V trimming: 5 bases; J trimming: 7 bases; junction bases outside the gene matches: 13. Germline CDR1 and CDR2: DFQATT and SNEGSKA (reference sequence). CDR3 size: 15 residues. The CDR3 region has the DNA TGCAGTGCTTACCTAATCGCGGGAGGTATGAATGAGCAGTTCTTC. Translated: CSAYLIAGGMNEQFF.

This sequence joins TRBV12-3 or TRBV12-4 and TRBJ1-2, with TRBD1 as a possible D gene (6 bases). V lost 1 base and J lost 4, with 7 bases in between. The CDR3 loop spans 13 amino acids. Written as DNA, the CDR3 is TGTGCCAGCAGTTTAGGGGACATCTATGGCTACACCTTC. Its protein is CASSLGDIYGYTF.

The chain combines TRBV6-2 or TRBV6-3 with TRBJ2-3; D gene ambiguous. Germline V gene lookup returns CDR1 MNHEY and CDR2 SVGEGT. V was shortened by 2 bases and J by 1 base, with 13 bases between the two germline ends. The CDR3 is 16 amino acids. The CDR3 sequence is CASSYGRTWGTDTQYF. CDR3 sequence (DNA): TGTGCCAGCAGTTACGGGCGGACCTGGGGCACAGATACGCAGTATTTT.

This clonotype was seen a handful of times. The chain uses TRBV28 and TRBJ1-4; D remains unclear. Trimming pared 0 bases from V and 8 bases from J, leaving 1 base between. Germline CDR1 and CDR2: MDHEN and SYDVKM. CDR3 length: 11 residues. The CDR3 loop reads CASSLWEKLFF. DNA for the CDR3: TGTGCCAGCAGTTTATGGGAAAAACTGTTTTTT.

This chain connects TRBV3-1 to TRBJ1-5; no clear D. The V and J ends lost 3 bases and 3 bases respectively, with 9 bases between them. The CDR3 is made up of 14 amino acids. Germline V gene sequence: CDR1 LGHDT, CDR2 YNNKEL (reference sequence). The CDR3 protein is CASSQGAYNQPQHF. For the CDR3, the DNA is TGTGCCAGCAGCCAGGGCGCCTACAATCAGCCCCAGCATTTT.

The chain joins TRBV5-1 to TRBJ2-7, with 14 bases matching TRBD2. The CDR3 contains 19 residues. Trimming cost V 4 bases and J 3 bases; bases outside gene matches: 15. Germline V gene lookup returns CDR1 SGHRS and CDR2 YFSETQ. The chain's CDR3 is CASSLYPGLAGAPIYEQYF. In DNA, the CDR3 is TGCGCCAGCAGCCTATACCCGGGACTAGCGGGAGCCCCCATCTACGAGCAGTACTTC.